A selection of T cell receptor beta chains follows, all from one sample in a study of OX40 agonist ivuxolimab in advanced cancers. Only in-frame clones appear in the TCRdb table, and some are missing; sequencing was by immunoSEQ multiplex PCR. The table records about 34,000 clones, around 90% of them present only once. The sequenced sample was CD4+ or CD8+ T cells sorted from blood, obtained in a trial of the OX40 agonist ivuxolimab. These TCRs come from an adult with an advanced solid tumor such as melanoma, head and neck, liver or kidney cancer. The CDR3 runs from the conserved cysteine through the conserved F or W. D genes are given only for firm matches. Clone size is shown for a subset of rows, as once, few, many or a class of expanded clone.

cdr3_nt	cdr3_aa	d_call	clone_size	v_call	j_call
TGTGCCAGCGGCATTGGAGGGGGCACCGGGGAGCTGTTTTTT	CASGIGGGTGELFF	-	-	TRBV5-6	TRBJ2-2
TGTGCCAGCACTTTACAGGGCAGAGCCTACGAGCAGTACTTC	CASTLQGRAYEQYF	-	-	TRBV6-5	TRBJ2-7
TGTGCCAGCAGCGCCACTGCTCGGACAGGGGATTTGGAAGAGACCCAGTACTTC	CASSATARTGDLEETQYF	TRBD1	-	TRBV5-6	TRBJ2-5
TGTGCCAGCAGTCTGCAGGGAAGGGCCCCCACCGGCTATGGCTACACCTTC	CASSLQGRAPTGYGYTF	-	once	TRBV27	TRBJ1-2
TGTGCCAGCAGTGAAGACCGGACGCCGGGTGGTTCGGAAAAACTGTTTTTT	CASSEDRTPGGSEKLFF	-	-	TRBV25-1	TRBJ1-4
TGCGCCAGCAGTATAGACAGGTACAATGAGCAGTTCTTC	CASSIDRYNEQFF	-	few	TRBV5-1	TRBJ2-1
TGTGCCAGTAGTACCCGGACTAGCGGGATAGATACGCAGTATTTT	CASSTRTSGIDTQYF	TRBD2	-	TRBV19	TRBJ2-3
TGCGCCAGCAGCTCCGGACTAGCGGGAGACAATGAGCAGTTCTTC	CASSSGLAGDNEQFF	TRBD2	once	TRBV5-1	TRBJ2-1
TGTGCCAGCAGTTTAGGACACCTCCCCCGCGGGGAGCTGTTTTTT	CASSLGHLPRGELFF	-	-	TRBV28	TRBJ2-2
TGTGCCAGCAGTCAAACCGGGACGGAGAGCTCTGGAAACACCATATATTTT	CASSQTGTESSGNTIYF	-	-	TRBV2	TRBJ1-3
TGTGCCAGCAGTGGTGCTAGCGGGAGATACGAGCAGTACTTC	CASSGASGRYEQYF	TRBD2	-	TRBV2	TRBJ2-7
TGTGCCAGCAGTTTATTCGGGGGGAGCTCCTACGAGCAGTACTTC	CASSLFGGSSYEQYF	TRBD2	-	TRBV28	TRBJ2-7
TGTGCCTGGAGTGTGGGGGGCCAAGAGACCCAGTACTTC	CAWSVGGQETQYF	-	-	TRBV30	TRBJ2-5
TGTGCCAGCAGCTCCCTAAAGGGGATCGAGACCCAGTACTTC	CASSSLKGIETQYF	-	-	TRBV11-2	TRBJ2-5
TGTGCCAGCACCCCCTTAGGGCTATCGAACACCGGGGAGCTGTTTTTT	CASTPLGLSNTGELFF	-	-	TRBV28	TRBJ2-2
TGCGCCATACGGACTAGTATGAACATTCAGTACTTC	CAIRTSMNIQYF	TRBD2	-	TRBV10-1	TRBJ2-4
TGTGCCGCCCAGGGGAACCCAGGCAATTCACCCCTCCACTTT	CAAQGNPGNSPLHF	-	-	TRBV2	TRBJ1-6
TGTGCCAGCAGTGACCGGGCGAACACCGGGGAGCTGTTTTTT	CASSDRANTGELFF	-	-	TRBV6-1	TRBJ2-2
TGCGCCAGCAGCGGGACCGGGGCCGGGGAGCTGTTTTTT	CASSGTGAGELFF	-	-	TRBV5-1	TRBJ2-2
TGTGCCTGGAGTGTCGGGCCAGGGACTGAAGCTTTCTTT	CAWSVGPGTEAFF	-	few	TRBV30	TRBJ1-1
TGTGCCATCAGTGAGCCGGCTAACTATGGCTACACCTTC	CAISEPANYGYTF	-	-	TRBV10-3	TRBJ1-2
TGCGCCAGCAGCTTGGCCGGGGGGTTGATCGACGAGCAGTACTTC	CASSLAGGLIDEQYF	TRBD2	-	TRBV5-1	TRBJ2-7
TGCGCCAGCAGCCAAGATCTTGGGGCGGGGGCCGGTCTAATGGGAGCCAAAAACATTCAGTACTTC	CASSQDLGAGAGLMGAKNIQYF	-	-	TRBV4-3	TRBJ2-4
TGTGCCAGCAGCGCTCTGGGGCTTCAAGAGACCCAGTACTTC	CASSALGLQETQYF	-	-	TRBV7-8	TRBJ2-5
TGTGCCAGCAACATGGACAGGGTCGATGAAAAACTGTTTTTT	CASNMDRVDEKLFF	TRBD1	once	TRBV2	TRBJ1-4
TGTGCCAGCAGCACAGACAGGGGCTCTGGAAACACCATATATTTT	CASSTDRGSGNTIYF	TRBD1	-	TRBV9	TRBJ1-3
TGTGCCAGCAGACCAGGGGCCCATAGCAATCAGCCCCAGCATTTT	CASRPGAHSNQPQHF	-	-	TRBV6-5	TRBJ1-5
TGTGCCAGTAGCCTACGGAGGCGGGATTACACCGGGGAGCTGTTTTTT	CASSLRRRDYTGELFF	-	-	TRBV19	TRBJ2-2
TGCGCCAGCAGCCTTTCAGGGGGCGGAACTGAAGCTTTCTTT	CASSLSGGGTEAFF	TRBD1	-	TRBV5-1	TRBJ1-1
TGTGCCAGCACTATCAAGGGGTTGGGCAATCAGCCCCAGCATTTT	CASTIKGLGNQPQHF	-	-	TRBV28	TRBJ1-5
TGTGCCAGCAGCCAATCCTGGGGACAGGGGGCCTTAGTCACTGAAGCTTTCTTT	CASSQSWGQGALVTEAFF	TRBD1	-	TRBV14	TRBJ1-1
TGTGCCAGCAGCCAAGAGCAGGGAGGCGTCACAGATACGCAGTATTTT	CASSQEQGGVTDTQYF	-	few	TRBV5-8	TRBJ2-3
TGTGCCACCAGCAGAGAACGCCCGGACACCTACGAGCAGTACTTC	CATSRERPDTYEQYF	-	-	TRBV15	TRBJ2-7
TGTGCCAGTAGTAGCGACAGGGGGAACACTGAAGCTTTCTTT	CASSSDRGNTEAFF	TRBD1	-	TRBV19	TRBJ1-1
TGTGCCAGCAGCTTTGGACGGAACTACAATGAGCAGTTCTTC	CASSFGRNYNEQFF	-	-	TRBV5-4	TRBJ2-1
TGTGCCACCGGGTGGGTAAGGGGGAGGGGTACAGATACGCAGTATTTT	CATGWVRGRGTDTQYF	-	-	TRBV9	TRBJ2-3
TGTGCCACCGGCTTAGCCACGGGACTATCTACCGGGGAGCTGTTTTTT	CATGLATGLSTGELFF	TRBD2	-	TRBV28	TRBJ2-2